These T cell receptor beta chains were read from a single sample in a study of Graves' ophthalmopathy and Graves' hyperthyroidism. MiXCR was run by TCRdb on the multiplex PCR reads, yielding one entry per CDR3 protein. The sample includes over a million distinct CDR3 sequences, 35% to 40% seen only once; the top ten take roughly 11%. The sample consisted of peripheral blood or thyroid tissue (not recorded which). These receptors all stem from an adult man with Graves' hyperthyroidism. Each CDR3 is given with its conserved first and last residue. D genes are given only for firm matches. Clone size is stated in some rows and not others, as once, few, many or a class when expanded.

D,size,V,length,J,CDR3,DNA
-,many,TRBV20-1,15,TRBJ2-5,CSATGMGLGMETQYF,TGCAGTGCTACGGGCATGGGGCTAGGAATGGAGACCCAGTACTTC
-,-,TRBV12-3/TRBV12-4,12,TRBJ2-2,CASSFGNGELFF,TGTGCCAGCAGTTTTGGTAACGGGGAGCTGTTTTTT
TRBD1,many,TRBV7-7,14,TRBJ2-5,CASSLGTGAKTQYF,TGTGCTAGCAGCTTAGGGACAGGCGCCAAGACCCAGTACTTC
TRBD1,many,TRBV5-1,14,TRBJ1-6,CASSPDRANSPLHF,TGCGCCAGCAGCCCGGACAGGGCTAATTCACCCCTCCACTTT
-,few,TRBV7-9,18,TRBJ2-2,CASSLNPNYFRNTGELFF,TGTGCCAGCAGCTTAAACCCAAACTACTTTCGGAACACCGGGGAGCTGTTTTTT
-,many,TRBV10-3,14,TRBJ1-1,CAMRGGSLNTEAFF,TGTGCCATGAGGGGAGGGAGCTTGAACACTGAAGCTTTCTTT
-,few,TRBV15,14,TRBJ1-2,CATSRVGVGYGYTF,TGTGCCACCAGCAGAGTTGGGGTGGGATATGGCTACACCTTC
-,few,TRBV6-6,12,TRBJ1-5,CASRPPDQPQHF,TGTGCCAGCAGACCACCCGATCAGCCCCAGCATTTT
-,-,TRBV5-1,12,TRBJ1-1,CASSAERTQAFF,TGCGCCAGCAGCGCGGAGCGAACCCAAGCTTTCTTT
-,many,TRBV29-1,16,TRBJ1-5,CSVASTGGDSNQPQHF,TGCAGCGTTGCCTCCACAGGTGGAGATTCCAATCAGCCCCAGCATTTT
TRBD1,-,TRBV6-2/TRBV6-3,13,TRBJ1-2,CASSYVGTGGYTF,TGTGCCAGCAGTTACGTCGGGACAGGTGGCTACACCTTC
-,once,TRBV29-1,13,TRBJ1-4,CSVAGRWNEKLFF,TGCAGCGTCGCTGGACGTTGGAATGAAAAACTGTTTTTT
-,-,TRBV7-8,17,TRBJ1-5,CASSSEPQGFGHQPQHF,TGTGCCAGCAGCTCGGAACCCCAGGGGTTTGGCCATCAGCCCCAGCATTTT
-,-,TRBV29-1,17,TRBJ2-6,CSVEGWGQSSGANVLTF,TGCAGCGTTGAAGGCTGGGGACAAAGCTCTGGGGCCAACGTCCTGACTTTC
TRBD1,-,TRBV29-1,12,TRBJ2-7,CSPGQGAYEQYF,TGCAGCCCAGGACAGGGGGCTTACGAGCAGTACTTC
-,few,TRBV24-1,13,TRBJ1-2,CATSDAGLAGYTF,TGTGCCACCAGTGATGCAGGGCTTGCTGGCTACACCTTC
-,-,TRBV28,13,TRBJ2-7,CASSLLGAREQYF,TGTGCCAGCAGCCTCTTGGGGGCTCGCGAGCAGTACTTC
TRBD1,once,TRBV2,12,TRBJ1-2,CTLDRTYYGYTF,TGTACCCTGGACAGGACGTACTATGGCTACACCTTC
-,-,TRBV9,13,TRBJ1-2,CASSGGRGRGYTF,TGTGCCAGCAGCGGAGGACGAGGTAGGGGCTACACCTTC
-,once,TRBV10-3,13,TRBJ2-5,CAISPTVLETQYF,TGTGCCATCAGTCCGACGGTCCTAGAGACCCAGTACTTC
-,few,TRBV4-3,15,TRBJ2-7,CASSQSPSPPEEQYF,TGCGCCAGCAGCCAATCACCCTCCCCCCCTGAGGAGCAGTACTTC
TRBD1,-,TRBV2,14,TRBJ2-6,CASRRDRGANVLTF,TGTGCCAGCAGGAGGGACAGGGGAGCCAACGTCCTGACTTTC
-,many,TRBV2,14,TRBJ1-5,CASSPAYSNQPQHF,TGTGCCAGCAGTCCCGCCTATAGCAATCAGCCCCAGCATTTT
TRBD2,-,TRBV7-9,15,TRBJ2-5,CASGFSGTRLETQYF,TGTGCCAGCGGCTTCTCCGGGACTAGATTAGAGACCCAGTACTTC
-,-,TRBV4-3,16,TRBJ2-2,CASSQDLALRTGELFF,TGCGCCAGCAGCCAAGATCTAGCGCTGAGGACCGGGGAGCTGTTTTTT
-,few,TRBV27,12,TRBJ1-5,CASRGWNQPQHF,TGTGCCAGCAGAGGGTGGAATCAGCCCCAGCATTTT
TRBD2,-,TRBV7-9,14,TRBJ2-7,CASSFRTSGYEQHF,TGTGCCAGCAGCTTTAGGACTAGCGGTTACGAGCAGCACTTC
TRBD1,many,TRBV2,10,TRBJ1-2,CASRDRACLF,TGTGCCAGCAGGGACAGGGCCTGTCTCTTC
-,many,TRBV20-1,14,TRBJ1-1,CSARSHEQNTEAFF,TGCAGTGCTAGGTCGCACGAGCAGAACACTGAAGCTTTCTTT
TRBD1,-,TRBV19,16,TRBJ1-5,CASSMSRAGGGQPQHF,TGTGCCAGTAGTATGTCAAGGGCAGGGGGCGGTCAGCCCCAGCATTTT
TRBD1,-,TRBV15,14,TRBJ1-4,CATGAGGSAEKLFF,TGTGCCACAGGAGCAGGGGGCTCGGCTGAAAAACTGTTTTTT
-,few,TRBV4-3,18,TRBJ1-3,CASSQDLTATLSGNTIYF,TGCGCCAGCAGCCAAGATTTGACAGCCACTCTCTCTGGAAACACCATATATTTT
-,-,TRBV6-5,19,TRBJ2-7,CASSYFLTGIGRDLYEQYF,TGTGCCAGCAGTTACTTTCTCACGGGAATCGGCAGGGATCTATACGAGCAGTACTTC
-,many,TRBV11-2,12,TRBJ1-1,CASSFSGFEAFF,TGTGCCAGCAGCTTCTCCGGTTTTGAAGCTTTCTTT
TRBD1,-,TRBV19,15,TRBJ2-7,CASSIGTGRKYEQYF,TGTGCCAGTAGTATTGGGACAGGTCGAAAGTACGAGCAGTACTTC
-,few,TRBV19,14,TRBJ2-2,CASSIAPAPGELFF,TGTGCCAGTAGTATAGCTCCAGCGCCCGGGGAGCTGTTTTTT
-,few,TRBV6-2/TRBV6-3,12,TRBJ1-1,CASSFGGLGAFF,TGTGCCAGCAGTTTTGGGGGACTCGGAGCTTTCTTT
-,many,TRBV24-1,17,TRBJ2-5,CATSGKVLSPLGETQYF,TGTGCCACCAGTGGTAAGGTTCTATCTCCCTTGGGAGAGACCCAGTACTTC
TRBD1,many,TRBV10-2,17,TRBJ2-5,CASSPDRGRNLLETQYF,TGCGCCAGCAGCCCCGACAGGGGTAGAAACCTCCTGGAGACCCAGTACTTC
-,-,TRBV7-2,16,TRBJ1-5,CASSLSSSGRRETQHF,TGTGCCAGCAGCTTATCGAGTAGCGGGAGAAGGGAGACCCAGCATTTT
-,-,TRBV24-1,13,TRBJ1-4,CATSDHSWEKLFF,TGTGCCACCAGTGATCACAGTTGGGAAAAACTGTTTTTT
-,few,TRBV2,14,TRBJ2-5,CASTPQGTGETQYF,TGTGCCAGCACCCCCCAAGGCACCGGGGAGACCCAGTACTTC
-,-,TRBV4-3,15,TRBJ1-6,CASSQGPVGNSPLHF,TGCGCCAGCAGCCAAGGCCCGGTGGGGAATTCACCCCTCCACTTT
-,few,TRBV7-9,17,TRBJ2-7,CASSHEGAGGQPYEQYF,TGTGCCAGCAGCCATGAGGGGGCGGGGGGTCAGCCCTACGAGCAGTACTTC
-,many,TRBV25-1,13,TRBJ2-2,CASRREWTGELFF,TGTGCCAGCAGGCGGGAATGGACCGGGGAGCTGTTTTTT
-,many,TRBV10-3,10,TRBJ2-7,CAIGNYEQYF,TGTGCCATTGGGAACTACGAGCAGTACTTC
-,-,TRBV13,14,TRBJ1-1,CASSLGTRAPAAFF,TGTGCCAGCAGCTTAGGGACCCGGGCTCCCGCGGCTTTCTTT
-,-,TRBV7-2,15,TRBJ2-5,CASSTLEAYQETQYF,TGTGCCAGCAGCACCCTGGAGGCCTACCAAGAGACCCAGTACTTC
-,-,TRBV29-1,14,TRBJ2-2,CSVEGQGGYGELFF,TGCAGCGTTGAAGGGCAGGGTGGGTACGGGGAGCTGTTTTTT
-,many,TRBV10-3,12,TRBJ2-7,CAISPGSYEQYF,TGTGCCATCAGCCCAGGGTCCTACGAGCAGTACTTC
-,-,TRBV10-3,14,TRBJ1-4,CAIKNRDDSEKLFF,TGTGCCATCAAGAACCGGGATGATTCGGAAAAACTGTTTTTT
-,many,TRBV7-8,11,TRBJ1-2,CASSLAGHLTF,TGTGCCAGCAGCTTAGCAGGACACCTAACCTTC
-,many,TRBV5-1,15,TRBJ1-2,CASSSEGQSSYGYTF,TGCGCCAGCAGCTCGGAAGGACAGAGTAGCTATGGCTACACCTTC
TRBD1,once,TRBV14,13,TRBJ2-7,CASSQIGGHERYF,TGTGCCAGCAGCCAAATAGGGGGCCACGAGCGGTACTTC
TRBD1,many,TRBV20-1,13,TRBJ1-5,CSATTGVAQPQHF,TGCAGTGCCACAACAGGGGTTGCTCAGCCCCAGCATTTT